The 8 T cell receptor beta chains presented below share a single source sample, sequenced in a study of T cell repertoires in cytomegalovirus infection. The antigens of these receptors remain unknown. TCRdb reanalysed the reads using MiXCR and keeps one entry per CDR3 protein. The repertoire holds around 71,000 distinct CDR3 sequences, about 20% seen once, with roughly two thirds in the top ten. The sample here was CD8+ T cells from cultured PBMCs, taken from culture after CMV antigen stimulation. The receptors come from a human donor in good health (CMV status not recorded). Some clones in this sample may be carry-over from other donors' samples.

The rearrangement joins TRBV7-8 to TRBJ1-1; D is unresolved. With 2 bases removed from V and 4 bases from J, the gap between germline ends came to 8 bases. Per germline, CDR1 SGHVS and CDR2 FQNEAQ. This CDR3 has 13 residues. In DNA, the CDR3 is TGTGCCAGCAGCTTACAAATCGGCACTGAAGCTTTCTTT. It codes for CASSLQIGTEAFF.

This chain connects TRBV27 to TRBJ2-5; TRBD1 might be the D (7 bases). CDR3 size: 16 residues. Trimming stripped 5 bases from V and 5 bases from J, with 21 bases between. The V gene's germline CDR1 is MNHEY and CDR2 SMNVEV (reference sequence). CDR3 sequence reads: CASSPLQGGSRETQYF. CDR3 coding DNA: TGTGCCAGCAGTCCCCTGCAGGGGGGAAGTCGCGAGACCCAGTACTTC.

This chain joins TRBV7-2 and TRBJ1-5, with D uncertain. CDR3 size: 13 residues. From germline, CDR1 is SGHTA and CDR2 FQGNSA. With 1 base removed from V and 6 bases from J, the gap between germline ends came to 7 bases. CDR3 region: CASSLGTFQPQHF. CDR3 coding DNA: TGTGCCAGCAGCTTAGGAACGTTTCAGCCCCAGCATTTT. The full variable domain, completed using reference TRBV7-2 and TRBJ1-5, is GAGVSQSPSNKVTEKGKDVELRCDPISGHTALYWYRQSLGQGLEFLIYFQGNSAPDKSGLPSDRFSAERTGGSVSTLTIQRTQQEDSAVYLCASSLGTFQPQHFGDGTRLSIL.

The chain joins TRBV27 to TRBJ1-5; D gene uncertain. The CDR3 contains 15 residues. Per the germline V gene, CDR1 is MNHEY and CDR2 is SMNVEV (reference sequence). V lost 5 bases and J lost 0, with 11 bases in between. The CDR3 loop is CASSLVMSSNQPQHF. The CDR3 nucleotides are TGTGCCAGCAGTCTCGTAATGAGTAGCAATCAGCCCCAGCATTTT.

This clonotype was seen a handful of times. This chain connects TRBV7-6 to TRBJ1-1; no firm D call. This CDR3 is built from 14 residues. Germline assignment: CDR1 SGHVS and CDR2 FNYEAQ. V was cut by 2 bases and J by 3 bases, with 10 bases left in between. In nucleotides, the CDR3 is TGTGCCAGCAGCTTATCCGCGGGAGACACTGAAGCTTTCTTT. Its protein is CASSLSAGDTEAFF.

In its sample, this clonotype was seen a few times. This chain joins TRBV12-3 or TRBV12-4 and TRBJ1-2; D might be TRBD1 (6 bases). This CDR3 has 16 residues. Trimming cost V 5 bases and J 5 bases, with 21 bases left between them. The CDR3 bases are TGTGCCAGCAGTCCCTCTCAAGGGGGGGCAGGGTATGGCTACACCTTC. The encoded protein is CASSPSQGGAGYGYTF.

A few counts support this clonotype. V is TRBV7-9 and J is TRBJ2-6; D is perhaps TRBD1 (5 bases). Germline V gene data show CDR1 as SEHNR and CDR2 as FQNEAQ (reference sequence). V was trimmed by 3 bases and J by 1 base, leaving 7 bases between them. The CDR3 spans 15 residues. CDR3 sequence (DNA): TGTGCCAGCAGCTTCAGGGAATCTGGGGCCAACGTCCTGACTTTC. Amino acids: CASSFRESGANVLTF.

The V call is TRBV7-9, the J call TRBJ1-5, with D possibly being TRBD1 (5 bases). CDR1 is SEHNR, CDR2 FQNEAQ, per germline (reference sequence). Trimming took 5 bases from V and 7 from J, leaving 24 bases between them. The CDR3 spans 17 residues. The CDR3: CASSAAEVSQGRQPQHF. The CDR3 nucleotides read TGTGCCAGCAGCGCCGCGGAGGTTTCGCAGGGACGACAGCCCCAGCATTTT.